The T cell receptor (beta chain) described here comes from a study of blood T cells in healthy people across ages. Study-level information: Template switching captured about one barcoded beta molecule per two T cells. Whole-study results and caveats: Unsorted PBMC material precluded a definitive naive versus antigen-experienced comparison.

The use of a sample-barcoded 5' primer and a J-beta primer mix characterized a second PCR of 7 to 11 cycles. MiXCR, run by TCRdb on the 5' RACE reads, gives a single entry per CDR3 protein. The sample lists some 900,000 distinct CDR3 sequences; around 49% were seen once. Per the germline V gene, CDR1 is MNHEY and CDR2 is SMNVEV (reference sequence). J was trimmed by 2 bases and V by 7 bases; bases with no gene match: 6. The length of the CDR3 is 14 residues. As for this clonotype: Its antigen is unknown.

The chain employs TRBV27 and TRBJ2-7, with TRBD1 matching 9 bases. The sequence was obtained from a man aged 30 to 39 in good health. Sample: blood. CDR3 residues: CASKVGTGTYEQYF. CDR3 in DNA: TGTGCCAGCAAGGTCGGGACAGGGACCTACGAGCAGTACTTC.